Listed below are T cell receptor beta chains from one sample, sequenced in a study. TCRdb analysed the 5' RACE reads with MiXCR anew, one entry per CDR3 protein. Of 62,000 or so distinct CDR3 sequences in the sample, around 30% were seen once. Sequencing was carried out using tumor-infiltrating naive CD4+ T cells sorted from the breast tumor. These receptors originate from a female donor with breast cancer. Each CDR3 is given with its conserved first and last residue. A D gene is named only where the DNA matches it firmly. Not all rows give a size; the values are once, few, many and, for expanded clones, a class.

TRBV10-3	few	TRBJ2-6	.	TGTGCCATCAGTGGCACGGTCTCTGGGGCCAACGTCCTGACTTTC	CAISGTVSGANVLTF
TRBV5-1	many	TRBJ1-1	.	TGCGCCAGCAGCCTGGAGGTCGGGACAACTAACACTGAAGCTTTCTTT	CASSLEVGTTNTEAFF
TRBV20-1	.	TRBJ2-3	TRBD1	TGCAGTGCTTCTCAGGGGGCTGTGGATACGCAGTATTTT	CSASQGAVDTQYF
TRBV3-1	few	TRBJ2-2	.	TGTGCCAGCAGCCAAGACTCGGGACTCCCCGGCGGGGAGCTGTTTTTT	CASSQDSGLPGGELFF
TRBV11-2	few	TRBJ2-1	TRBD2	TGTGCCAGCAGCTTAACCCTCAGCGGGGAATCCAATGAGCAGTTCTTC	CASSLTLSGESNEQFF
TRBV7-8	many	TRBJ1-4	.	TGTGCCAGCAGCCCCCAGGGCCCTCGGTGGAGAAAACTGTTTTTT	CASSPQGPRWRKLFF
TRBV28	.	TRBJ1-1	TRBD1	TGTGCCAGCAGTTTATCCGGGACAGTTGAAGCTTTCTTT	CASSLSGTVEAFF
TRBV12-3/TRBV12-4	few	TRBJ1-2	.	TGTGCCAGCAGGGATGCAAACTATGGCTACACCTTC	CASRDANYGYTF
TRBV4-1	.	TRBJ1-2	.	TGCGCCAGCAGCCAAGAAGGGAGAGGCTACACCTTC	CASSQEGRGYTF
TRBV7-9	few	TRBJ2-5	.	TGTGCCAGCAGCTGGGACCGAGAGACCCAGTACTTC	CASSWDRETQYF
TRBV20-1	few	TRBJ1-1	.	TGCAGTGCAGGAGAAGACATGAACACTGAAGCTTTCTTT	CSAGEDMNTEAFF
TRBV29-1	few	TRBJ2-1	.	TGCAGCGTTGACACAGACAATGAGCAGTTCTTC	CSVDTDNEQFF
TRBV2	.	TRBJ2-4	TRBD1	TGTGCCAGCAGCGACAGGGTTATAGCCAAAAACATTCAGTACTTC	CASSDRVIAKNIQYF
TRBV5-1	.	TRBJ1-1	TRBD1	TGCGCCAGCAGCTTGGGACAGGGTAGTACTGAAGCTTTCTTT	CASSLGQGSTEAFF
TRBV5-1	many	TRBJ2-2	.	TGCGCCAGCAGCTTGGGGCCGACGAACACCGGGGAGCTGTTTTTT	CASSLGPTNTGELFF
TRBV2	once	TRBJ2-5	TRBD1	TGTGCCAGCAGCACGACAGGGGGACTGGGACAAGGGACCCAGTACTTC	CASSTTGGLGQGTQYF
TRBV28	few	TRBJ1-2	.	TGTGCCAGCAGTTACGCAGGCCGACTTAACTATGGCTACACCTTC	CASSYAGRLNYGYTF
TRBV28	once	TRBJ2-3	.	TGTGCCACCTGGACGCCGAGCACAGATACGCAGTATTTT	CATWTPSTDTQYF
TRBV5-1	many	TRBJ2-1	TRBD1	TGCGCCAGCAGCTCCGGGACAGGGCGTCATGAGCAGTTCTTC	CASSSGTGRHEQFF
TRBV7-2	.	TRBJ2-3	.	TGTGCCAGCAGCTTTGCCCTCGGCACAGATACGCAGTATTTT	CASSFALGTDTQYF
TRBV2	few	TRBJ2-5	.	TGTGCCAGCAGTCTGTACCAAGAGACCCAGTACTTC	CASSLYQETQYF
TRBV6-5	once	TRBJ2-7	.	TGTGCCAGCAGTCTGCGGTGGAGGCCTGACGAGCAGTACTTC	CASSLRWRPDEQYF
TRBV4-3	.	TRBJ2-1	.	TGCGCCAGCAGCCAAGAAAGAGGTCGCTATGGTTGCAATGAGCAGTTCTTC	CASSQERGRYGCNEQFF
TRBV3-1	.	TRBJ1-2	.	TGTGCCAGCAGCCCCCGACAGAAAAGCTATGGCTACACCTTC	CASSPRQKSYGYTF
TRBV4-2	.	TRBJ1-1	.	TGTGCCAGCAGCCAAGTAGGGGGGCCGAACACTGAAGCTTTCTTT	CASSQVGGPNTEAFF
TRBV29-1	.	TRBJ2-2	.	TGCAGCGCCCGGACTGACACCGGGGAGCTGTTTTTT	CSARTDTGELFF
TRBV29-1	many	TRBJ1-5	TRBD1	TGCAGCGCCGGGGCAGGGGGCGGTCAGCCCCAGCATTTT	CSAGAGGGQPQHF
TRBV2	.	TRBJ2-7	TRBD2	TGTGCCAGCAATCGGACTAGCGGATTCCCCCCTTCCTACGAGCAGTACTTC	CASNRTSGFPPSYEQYF
TRBV6-5	few	TRBJ1-4	.	TGTGCCAGCGCACGCAGCGGAAATGAAAAACTGTTTTTT	CASARSGNEKLFF
TRBV12-3/TRBV12-4	.	TRBJ1-1	.	TGTGCCAGCAGTTTAAATCAGAAAAACACTGAAGCTTTCTTT	CASSLNQKNTEAFF
TRBV7-2	.	TRBJ2-6	TRBD1	TGTGCCAGCAGCTCCCGGACAGGCTCCGGGGCCAACGTCCTGACTTTC	CASSSRTGSGANVLTF
TRBV5-6	.	TRBJ1-1	.	TGTGCCAGCAGCTTGATAACTGGAACTGAAGCTTTCTTT	CASSLITGTEAFF
TRBV29-1	.	TRBJ1-1	TRBD1	TGCAGCTCGTGCCAAGACAGGGCAAATACTGAAGCTTTCTTT	CSSCQDRANTEAFF
TRBV3-1	.	TRBJ2-3	.	TGTGCCAGCAGCCGGCTCGCAGGGGCTGGTACAGATACGCAGTATTTT	CASSRLAGAGTDTQYF
TRBV4-3	many	TRBJ2-3	.	TGCGCCAGCAGCCAAGAAGCTGATACGCAGTATTTT	CASSQEADTQYF
TRBV14	few	TRBJ2-4	.	TGTGCCAGCAGCCAAGAAACAGCTTGGGACATTCAGTACTTC	CASSQETAWDIQYF
TRBV7-2	few	TRBJ2-3	.	TGTGCCAGCAGCCCTACCTACCAAACAGATACGCAGTATTTT	CASSPTYQTDTQYF
TRBV7-2	many	TRBJ2-1	TRBD1	TGTGCCAGCAGCAACGGGGGGACAGGGGGCATCACGTTCTTC	CASSNGGTGGITFF
TRBV12-3/TRBV12-4	.	TRBJ2-5	.	TGTGCCAGCAGTTTTACAGCGACTCAAGAGACCCAGTACTTC	CASSFTATQETQYF
TRBV5-4	.	TRBJ2-1	.	TGTGCCAGCGGCGTAGTGGATGAGCAGTTCTTC	CASGVVDEQFF
TRBV9	.	TRBJ2-7	.	TGTGCCAGCAGCGTAGATGCTAGGACCTACGAGCAGTACTTC	CASSVDARTYEQYF
TRBV7-3	.	TRBJ2-3	.	TGTGCCAGCAGCCCACTTTCCCAAGATACGCAGTATTTT	CASSPLSQDTQYF
TRBV18	many	TRBJ1-4	TRBD1	TGTGCCAGCTCACCTGTGAACAGGGGTGGTGAAAAACTGTTTTTT	CASSPVNRGGEKLFF